This passage covers 8 T cell receptor beta chains from one sample sequenced in a study of graft-versus-host responses after intestinal transplantation. The antigens of these receptors remain unknown. Only in-frame clones appear in the TCRdb table, and some are missing; sequencing was by immunoSEQ multiplex PCR. The data contain roughly 130,000 clones, about nine tenths of them singletons. The source material was unstimulated CD4+ T cells sorted from spleen or lymph node cells, sampled before intestinal transplant. These receptors were taken from a human donor who received an intestinal transplant.

The V and J genes are TRBV21-1 and TRBJ1-5; the table's D gene call, TRBD1, was not cross checked with the DNA. TRBV21-1 has pseudogene status. The length of the CDR3 is 16 residues. CDR3 nucleotides: TGTGCCAGCAGCAAAGCGCGGACAGGGGGCAATCAGCCCCAGCATTTT. Protein sequence: CASSKARTGGNQPQHF.

The V call is TRBV4-2, the J call TRBJ2-7; 15 bases line up with TRBD2. Germline V gene sequence: CDR1 LGHNA, CDR2 YNFKEQ. The CDR3 runs 15 residues. Losses at the gene ends were 2 bases for V and 5 bases for J; bases not matched to a gene: 1. CDR3 in amino acids: CASSQWTSGRDEQYF. In nucleotides, the CDR3 is TGTGCCAGCAGCCAATGGACTAGCGGGAGGGACGAGCAGTACTTC.

The rearrangement joins TRBV28 to TRBJ1-4; D ambiguous. Germline V gene data show CDR1 as MDHEN and CDR2 as SYDVKM. V was clipped by 4 bases and J by 6 bases, with 15 bases between them. This CDR3 comprises 15 residues. The CDR3 sequence is CASSSLRGRDEKLFF. The DNA for the CDR3 is TGTGCCAGCAGTTCCCTACGCGGGAGAGATGAAAAACTGTTTTTT.

V gene TRBV4-3 combines with J gene TRBJ2-2; the match to TRBD2 covers 10 bases. The J segment lost 4 bases and the V segment lost 3 bases, leaving 14 bases of the junction unmatched. The germline V gene encodes CDR1 LGHNA and CDR2 YSLEER. This CDR3 is built from 19 residues. The chain's CDR3 is CASSQRPPSGSFGTGELFF. The CDR3 DNA is TGCGCCAGCAGCCAGAGACCTCCTAGCGGGAGTTTCGGCACCGGGGAGCTGTTTTTT.

The chain joins TRBV19 to TRBJ1-2, with TRBD1 as a possible D gene (5 bases). CDR1 and CDR2 (germline): LNHDA, SQIVND (reference sequence). The CDR3 consists of 14 residues. The V gene lost 3 bases and the J gene lost 5 bases, with 13 bases spanning the gap. The CDR3 region has the DNA TGTGCCAGTAGTATCAGGCAGGGCGCGTATGGCTACACCTTC. Its translation: CASSIRQGAYGYTF.

There are a few counts of this clone. CDR3 residues: CASSQGAKTEAFF. The CDR3 nucleotides are TGTGCCAGCAGCCAAGGCGCGAAGACTGAAGCTTTCTTT. The chain employs TRBV6-5 and TRBJ1-1; D ambiguous. The germline V gene encodes CDR1 MNHEY and CDR2 SVGAGI. Trimming stripped 6 bases from V and 5 bases from J, with 13 bases between. The CDR3 runs 13 residues.

This chain joins TRBV5-6 and TRBJ2-1; D is perhaps TRBD1 or TRBD2 (6 bases each). The CDR3 runs to 17 residues. Germline-derived CDR1 and CDR2 are SGHDT and YYEEEE. Trimming removed 0 bases from V and 4 bases from J, with 17 bases in between. CDR3 residues: CASSLARRDNLYNEQFF. The CDR3 nucleotides read TGTGCCAGCAGCTTGGCCCGGCGGGACAACCTTTACAATGAGCAGTTCTTC.

The chain employs TRBV5-1 and TRBJ2-7; D remains unclear. The germline V gene has CDR1 SGHRS and CDR2 YFSETQ. V was trimmed by 1 base and J by 3 bases, leaving 11 bases between them. The CDR3 totals 14 residues. The CDR3 is CASSLTVSLYEQYF. In DNA, the CDR3 is TGCGCCAGCAGCTTGACAGTTTCCCTCTACGAGCAGTACTTC.